The clone carrying this T cell receptor beta chain has a handful of counts. The data originate from a study of cytomegalovirus exposure and HLA in healthy donors. The CDR3 totals 15 residues. The ends lost 7 bases at V and 0 bases at J; junction bases unmatched: 8. Germline V gene sequence: CDR1 LNHDA, CDR2 SQIVND (reference sequence). Primers for the PCR totalled 60 Vbeta and 13 Jbeta. Produced via immunoSEQ multiplex PCR; TCRdb's table is partial and in-frame only. The sample has about 160,000 clones; roughly 79% are singletons. The sequenced material came from PBMCs. V and J are TRBV19 and TRBJ1-1; 7 nucleotides line up with TRBD1. The receptor's source is a woman aged 50 to 65 in good health and CMV-seronegative. For the CDR3, the DNA is TGTGCCAGTACCCTCCGACAGGGCATGAACACTGAAGCTTTCTTT. Encoded protein: CASTLRQGMNTEAFF.